This T cell receptor beta chain comes out of a study of blood T cells in healthy people across ages. This clonotype was seen a few times. This CDR3 has 18 amino acids. V lost 0 bases to trimming and J lost 4 bases; unmatched junction nucleotides: 14. Germline V gene data show CDR1 as DFQATT and CDR2 as SNEGSKA (reference sequence). A second 7 to 11 cycle PCR used barcoded and J-beta primers. MiXCR was run by TCRdb on the 5' RACE reads, yielding one entry per CDR3 protein. The sample contains around 1,000,000 distinct CDR3 sequences, approximately 25% of which appear only once. These data also featured in a second study, about T cells of mothers and their children.

This TCR came from a girl aged 2 to 9 in good health. The genes are TRBV20-1 and TRBJ2-3, with TRBD1 matching over 9 bases. The sample was blood. For the CDR3, the DNA is TGCAGTGCTAGAGACCTGGACAGGGGAGGTCTTTTGGCAGATACGCAGTATTTT. Amino acid sequence: CSARDLDRGGLLADTQYF.